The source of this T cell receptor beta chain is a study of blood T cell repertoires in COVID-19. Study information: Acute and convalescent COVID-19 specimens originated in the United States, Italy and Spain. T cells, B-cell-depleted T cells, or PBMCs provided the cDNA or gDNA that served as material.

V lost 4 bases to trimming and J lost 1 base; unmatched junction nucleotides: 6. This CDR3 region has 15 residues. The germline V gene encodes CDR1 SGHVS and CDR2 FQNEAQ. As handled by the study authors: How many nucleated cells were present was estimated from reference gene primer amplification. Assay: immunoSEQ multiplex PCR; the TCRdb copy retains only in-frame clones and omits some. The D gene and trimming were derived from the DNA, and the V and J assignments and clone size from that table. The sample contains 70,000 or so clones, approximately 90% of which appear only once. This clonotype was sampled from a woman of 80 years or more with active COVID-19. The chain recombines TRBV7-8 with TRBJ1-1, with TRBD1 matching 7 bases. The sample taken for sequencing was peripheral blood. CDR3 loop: CASSSRGQTNTEAFF. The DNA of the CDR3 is TGTGCCAGCAGCTCCCGGGGACAGACGAACACTGAAGCTTTCTTT.